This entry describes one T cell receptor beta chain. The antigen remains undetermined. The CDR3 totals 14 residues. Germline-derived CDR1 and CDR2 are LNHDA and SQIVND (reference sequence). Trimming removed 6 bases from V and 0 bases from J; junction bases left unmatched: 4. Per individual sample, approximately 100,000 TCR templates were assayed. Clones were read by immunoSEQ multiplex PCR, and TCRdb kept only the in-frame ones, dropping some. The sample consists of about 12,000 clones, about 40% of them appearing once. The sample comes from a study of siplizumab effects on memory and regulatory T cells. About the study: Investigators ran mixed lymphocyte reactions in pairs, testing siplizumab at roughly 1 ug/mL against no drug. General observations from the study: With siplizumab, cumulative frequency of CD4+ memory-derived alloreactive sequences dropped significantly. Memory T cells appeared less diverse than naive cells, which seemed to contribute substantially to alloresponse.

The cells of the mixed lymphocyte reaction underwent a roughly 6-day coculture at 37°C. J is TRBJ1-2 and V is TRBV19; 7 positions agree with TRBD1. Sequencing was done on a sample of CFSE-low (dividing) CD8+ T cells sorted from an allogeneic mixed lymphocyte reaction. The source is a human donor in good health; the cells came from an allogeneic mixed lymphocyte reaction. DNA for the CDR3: TGTGCCAGTAGCCCCGGGACAGCTAACTATGGCTACACCTTC. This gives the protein CASSPGTANYGYTF. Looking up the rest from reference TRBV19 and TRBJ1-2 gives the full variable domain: DGGITQSPKYLFRKEGQNVTLSCEQNLNHDAMYWYRQDPGQGLRLIYYSQIVNDFQKGDIAEGYSVSREKKESFPLTVTSAQKNPTAFYLCASSPGTANYGYTFGSGTRLTVV.